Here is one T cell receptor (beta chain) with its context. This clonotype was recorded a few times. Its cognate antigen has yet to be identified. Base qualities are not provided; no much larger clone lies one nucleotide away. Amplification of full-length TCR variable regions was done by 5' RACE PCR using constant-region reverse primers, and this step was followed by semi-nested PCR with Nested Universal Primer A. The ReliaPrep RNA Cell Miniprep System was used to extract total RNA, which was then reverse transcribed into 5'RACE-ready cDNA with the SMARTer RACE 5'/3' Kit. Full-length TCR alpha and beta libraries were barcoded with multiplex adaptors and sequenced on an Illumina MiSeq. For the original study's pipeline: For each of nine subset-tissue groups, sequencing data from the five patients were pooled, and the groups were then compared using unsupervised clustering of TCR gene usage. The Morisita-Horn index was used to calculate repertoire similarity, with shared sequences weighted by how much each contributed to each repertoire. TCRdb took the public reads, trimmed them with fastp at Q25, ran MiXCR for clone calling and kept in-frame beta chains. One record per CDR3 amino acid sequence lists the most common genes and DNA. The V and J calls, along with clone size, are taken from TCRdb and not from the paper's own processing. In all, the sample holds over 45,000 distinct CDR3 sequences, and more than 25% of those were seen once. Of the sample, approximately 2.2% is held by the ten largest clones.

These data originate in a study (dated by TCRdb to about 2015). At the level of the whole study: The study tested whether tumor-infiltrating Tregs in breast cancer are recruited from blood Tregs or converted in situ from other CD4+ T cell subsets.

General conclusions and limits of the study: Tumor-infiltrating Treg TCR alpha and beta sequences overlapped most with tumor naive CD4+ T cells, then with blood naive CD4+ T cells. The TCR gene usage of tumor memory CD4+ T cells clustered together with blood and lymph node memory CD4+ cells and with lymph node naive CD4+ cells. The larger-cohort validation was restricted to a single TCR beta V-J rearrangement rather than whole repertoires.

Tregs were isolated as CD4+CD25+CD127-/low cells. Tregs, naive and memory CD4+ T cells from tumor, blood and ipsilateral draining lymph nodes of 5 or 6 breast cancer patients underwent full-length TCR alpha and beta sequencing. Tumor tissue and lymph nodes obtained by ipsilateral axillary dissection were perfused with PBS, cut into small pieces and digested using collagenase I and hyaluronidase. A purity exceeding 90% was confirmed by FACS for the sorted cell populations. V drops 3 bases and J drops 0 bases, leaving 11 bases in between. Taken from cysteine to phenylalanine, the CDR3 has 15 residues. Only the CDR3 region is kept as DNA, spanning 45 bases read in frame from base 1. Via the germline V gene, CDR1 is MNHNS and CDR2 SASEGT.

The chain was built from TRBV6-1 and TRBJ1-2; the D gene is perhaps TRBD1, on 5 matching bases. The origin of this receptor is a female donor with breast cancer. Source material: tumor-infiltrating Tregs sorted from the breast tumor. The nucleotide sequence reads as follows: TGTGCCAGCAGTGAGCGACAGAACCCTAACTATGGCTACACCTTC. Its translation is CASSERQNPNYGYTF.